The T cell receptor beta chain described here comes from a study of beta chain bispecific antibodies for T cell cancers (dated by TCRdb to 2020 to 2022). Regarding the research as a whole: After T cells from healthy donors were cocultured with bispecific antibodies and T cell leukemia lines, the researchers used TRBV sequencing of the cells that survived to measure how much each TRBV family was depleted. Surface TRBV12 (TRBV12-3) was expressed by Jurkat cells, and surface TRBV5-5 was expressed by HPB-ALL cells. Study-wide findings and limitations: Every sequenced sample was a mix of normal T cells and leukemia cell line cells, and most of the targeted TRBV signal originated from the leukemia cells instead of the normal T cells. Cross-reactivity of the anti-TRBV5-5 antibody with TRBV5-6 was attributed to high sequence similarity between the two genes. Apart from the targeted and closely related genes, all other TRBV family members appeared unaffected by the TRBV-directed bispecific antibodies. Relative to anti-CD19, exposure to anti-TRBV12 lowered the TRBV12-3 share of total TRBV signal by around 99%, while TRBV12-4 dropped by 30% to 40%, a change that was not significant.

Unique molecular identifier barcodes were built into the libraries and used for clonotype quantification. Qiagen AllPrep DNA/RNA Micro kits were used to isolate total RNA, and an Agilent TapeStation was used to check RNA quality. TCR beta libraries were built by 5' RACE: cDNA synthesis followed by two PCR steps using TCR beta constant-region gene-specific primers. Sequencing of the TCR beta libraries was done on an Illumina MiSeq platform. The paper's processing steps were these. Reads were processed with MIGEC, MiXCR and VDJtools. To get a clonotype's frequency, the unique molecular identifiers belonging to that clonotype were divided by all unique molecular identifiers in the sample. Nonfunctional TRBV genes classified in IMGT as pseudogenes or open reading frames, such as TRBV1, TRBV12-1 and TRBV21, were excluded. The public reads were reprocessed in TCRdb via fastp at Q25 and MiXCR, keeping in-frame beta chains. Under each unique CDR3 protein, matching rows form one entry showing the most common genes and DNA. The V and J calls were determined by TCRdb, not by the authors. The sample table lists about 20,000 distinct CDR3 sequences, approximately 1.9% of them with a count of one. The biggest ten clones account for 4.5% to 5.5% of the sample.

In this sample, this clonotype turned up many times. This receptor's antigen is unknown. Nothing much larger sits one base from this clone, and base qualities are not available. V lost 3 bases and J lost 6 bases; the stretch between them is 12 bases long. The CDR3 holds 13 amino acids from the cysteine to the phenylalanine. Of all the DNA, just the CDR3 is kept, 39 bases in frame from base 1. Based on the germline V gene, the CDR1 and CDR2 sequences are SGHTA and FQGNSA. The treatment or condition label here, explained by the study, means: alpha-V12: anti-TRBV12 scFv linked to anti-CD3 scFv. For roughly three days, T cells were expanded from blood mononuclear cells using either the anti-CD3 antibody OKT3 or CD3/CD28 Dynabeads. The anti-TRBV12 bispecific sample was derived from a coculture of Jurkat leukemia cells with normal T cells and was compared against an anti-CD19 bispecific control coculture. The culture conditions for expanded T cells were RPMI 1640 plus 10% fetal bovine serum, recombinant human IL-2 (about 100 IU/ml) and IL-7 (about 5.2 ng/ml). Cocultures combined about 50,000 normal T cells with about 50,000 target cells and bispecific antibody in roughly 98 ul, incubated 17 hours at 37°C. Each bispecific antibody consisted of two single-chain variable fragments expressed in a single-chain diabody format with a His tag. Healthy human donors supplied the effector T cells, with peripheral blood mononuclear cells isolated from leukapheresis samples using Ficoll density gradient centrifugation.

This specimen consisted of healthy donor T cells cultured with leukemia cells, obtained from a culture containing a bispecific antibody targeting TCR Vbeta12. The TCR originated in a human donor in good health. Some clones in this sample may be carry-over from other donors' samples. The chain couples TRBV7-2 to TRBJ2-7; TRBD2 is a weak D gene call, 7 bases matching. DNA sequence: TGTGCCAGCAGCTTTGTGGGGGGGCTCGAGCAGTACTTC. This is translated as CASSFVGGLEQYF.